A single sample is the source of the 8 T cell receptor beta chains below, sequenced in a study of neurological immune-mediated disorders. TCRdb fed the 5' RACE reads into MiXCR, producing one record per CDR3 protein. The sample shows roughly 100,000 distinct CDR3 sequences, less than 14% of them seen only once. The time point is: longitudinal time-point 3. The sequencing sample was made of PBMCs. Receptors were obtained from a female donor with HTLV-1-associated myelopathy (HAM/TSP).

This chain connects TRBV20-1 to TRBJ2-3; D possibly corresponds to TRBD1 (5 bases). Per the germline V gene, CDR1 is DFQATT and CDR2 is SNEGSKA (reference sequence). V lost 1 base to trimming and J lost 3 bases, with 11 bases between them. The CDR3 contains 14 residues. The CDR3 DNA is TGCAGTGCTAGAGGCCTGGACACTACAGATACGCAGTATTTT. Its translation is CSARGLDTTDTQYF.

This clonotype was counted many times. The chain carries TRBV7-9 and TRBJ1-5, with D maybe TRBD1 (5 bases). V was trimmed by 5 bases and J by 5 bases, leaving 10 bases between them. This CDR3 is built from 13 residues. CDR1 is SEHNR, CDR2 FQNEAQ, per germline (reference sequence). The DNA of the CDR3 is TGTGCCAGCAGCCTGACGGGGGATCAGCCCCAGCATTTT. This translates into CASSLTGDQPQHF. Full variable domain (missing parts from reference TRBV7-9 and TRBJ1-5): DTGVSQNPRHKITKRGQNVTFRCDPISEHNRLYWYRQTLGQGPEFLTYFQNEAQLEKSRLLSDRFSAERPKGSFSTLEIQRTEQGDSAMYLCASSLTGDQPQHFGDGTRLSIL.

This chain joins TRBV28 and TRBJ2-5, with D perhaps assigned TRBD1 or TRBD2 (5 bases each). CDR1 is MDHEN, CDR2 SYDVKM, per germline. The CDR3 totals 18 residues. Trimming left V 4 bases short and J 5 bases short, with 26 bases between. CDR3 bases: TGTGCCAGCAGTTCCATGGACACTGTTGGGGGTCCCTATGAGACCCAGTACTTC. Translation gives CASSSMDTVGGPYETQYF. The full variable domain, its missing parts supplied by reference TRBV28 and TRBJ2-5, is DVKVTQSSRYLVKRTGEKVFLECVQDMDHENMFWYRQDPGLGLRLIYFSYDVKMKEKGDIPEGYSVSREKKERFSLILESASTNQTSMYLCASSSMDTVGGPYETQYFGPGTRLLVL.

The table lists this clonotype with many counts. In DNA, the CDR3 is TGTGCCAGCAGTTGGATGGGGCAGCAGTACTTC. The encoded protein is CASSWMGQQYF. J is TRBJ2-7 and V is TRBV6-5; TRBD1 might be the D (5 bases). Trimming shortened V by 4 bases and J by 8 bases, and 9 bases separated the two germline ends. The CDR3 sequence is 11 residues long. Per germline, CDR1 MNHEY and CDR2 SVGAGI.

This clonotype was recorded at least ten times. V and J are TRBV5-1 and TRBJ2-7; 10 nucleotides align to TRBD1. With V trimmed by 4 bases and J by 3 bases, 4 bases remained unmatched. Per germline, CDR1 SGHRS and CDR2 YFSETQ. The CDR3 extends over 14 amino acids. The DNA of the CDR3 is TGCGCCAGCAGCCCAGGACAGGGGGACTACGAGCAGTACTTC. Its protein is CASSPGQGDYEQYF.

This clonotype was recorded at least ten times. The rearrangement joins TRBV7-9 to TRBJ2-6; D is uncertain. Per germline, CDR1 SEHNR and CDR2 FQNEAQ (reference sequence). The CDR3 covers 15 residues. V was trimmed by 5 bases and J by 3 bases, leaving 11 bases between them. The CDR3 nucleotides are TGTGCCAGCAGCCCCGGAAGTGGTGGGGCCAACGTCCTGACTTTC. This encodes CASSPGSGGANVLTF.

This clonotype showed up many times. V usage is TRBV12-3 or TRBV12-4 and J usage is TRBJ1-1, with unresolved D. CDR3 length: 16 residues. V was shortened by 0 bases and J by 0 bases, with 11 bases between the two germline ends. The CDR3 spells CASSLALNSMNTEAFF. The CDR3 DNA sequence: TGTGCCAGCAGTTTAGCGCTAAACTCCATGAACACTGAAGCTTTCTTT.

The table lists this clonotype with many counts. CDR3 sequence: CSASNIYPPQETQYF. In nucleotides, the CDR3 is TGCAGTGCTAGCAATATTTACCCCCCTCAAGAGACCCAGTACTTC. This chain joins TRBV20-1 and TRBJ2-5; D is ambiguous. V was pared by 3 bases and J by 2 bases, with 16 bases between. Germline assignment: CDR1 DFQATT and CDR2 SNEGSKA (reference sequence). This CDR3 is built from 15 residues.